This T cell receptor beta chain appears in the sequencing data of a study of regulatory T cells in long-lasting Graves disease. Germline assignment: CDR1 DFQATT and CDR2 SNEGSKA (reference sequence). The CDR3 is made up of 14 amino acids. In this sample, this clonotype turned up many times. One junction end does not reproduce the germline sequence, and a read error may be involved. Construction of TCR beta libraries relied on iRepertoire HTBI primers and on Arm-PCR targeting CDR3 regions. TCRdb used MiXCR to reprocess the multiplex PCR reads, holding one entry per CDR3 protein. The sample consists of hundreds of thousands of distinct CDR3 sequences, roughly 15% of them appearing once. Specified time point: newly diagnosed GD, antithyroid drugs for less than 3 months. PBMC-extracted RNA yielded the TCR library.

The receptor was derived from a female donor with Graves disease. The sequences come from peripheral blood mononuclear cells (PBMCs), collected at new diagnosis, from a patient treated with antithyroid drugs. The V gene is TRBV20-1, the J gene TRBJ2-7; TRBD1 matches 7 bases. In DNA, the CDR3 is TGCAGTGCTAGATTGGGGCGACAGGGCTACGAGCAGCACTTC. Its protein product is CSARLGRQGYEQHF.